Listed below are T cell receptor beta chains from one sample, sequenced in a study of T cell repertoires in cytomegalovirus infection. TCRdb itself ran the reads through MiXCR, one entry per CDR3 protein. The table lists just under 500,000 distinct CDR3 sequences, 30% to 40% of them singletons, with 15% to 20% in the top ten. What these receptors recognize is not known. The source was cultured PBMCs, collected from culture after CMV antigen stimulation. Receptors were obtained from a human donor in good health (CMV status not recorded). Some clones in this sample may be carry-over from other donors' samples. The CDR3 runs from the conserved cysteine through the conserved F or W. The D gene is left open where the match is weak. Expanded clones get a size class; other rows say once, few or many, or leave the size out.

>NA|few|TRBJ2-2|TRBV4-1
TGCGCCAGCAGCCAAGTTCCTGGTTCGAACACCGGGGAGCTGTTTTTT
CASSQVPGSNTGELFF
>NA|few|TRBJ2-1|TRBV11-2
TGTGCCAGCAGCTTAGCGGGGAGCCGATCCTACAATGAGCAGTTCTTC
CASSLAGSRSYNEQFF
>NA|NA|TRBJ2-7|TRBV6-2/TRBV6-3
TGTGCCAGCAGTTATTACTTTAGCGGCGCCTCCTACGAGCAGTACTTC
CASSYYFSGASYEQYF
>TRBD1|NA|TRBJ2-7|TRBV7-9
TGTGCCAGCAACCCGGGACAGGGGACCTACGAGCAGTACTTC
CASNPGQGTYEQYF
>TRBD1|NA|TRBJ1-3|TRBV7-9
TGTGCCAGCAGACCGACAGGGTCTGGAAACACCATATATTTT
CASRPTGSGNTIYF
>NA|NA|TRBJ2-1|TRBV7-6
TGTGCCAGCAGCTTAGGGCCGGCAGGGGAGGTCCGTAGGCAGTTCTTC
CASSLGPAGEVRRQFF
>NA|once|TRBJ1-5|TRBV7-8
TGTGCCAGCAGCTTAGACGGGACGAGCCAGCCCCAGCATTTT
CASSLDGTSQPQHF
>NA|NA|TRBJ2-3|TRBV15
TGTGCCACCAGCAGGGACTATCAATCAGATACGCAGTATTTT
CATSRDYQSDTQYF
>NA|few|TRBJ2-2|TRBV4-3
TGCGCCAGCAGTCGTACTACAGGGAGAACCGGGGAGCTGTTTTTT
CASSRTTGRTGELFF
>TRBD2|NA|TRBJ2-1|TRBV5-1
TGCGCCAGCAGCTTCGGGACTAGCGGCCACTCCTACAATGAGCAGTTCTTC
CASSFGTSGHSYNEQFF